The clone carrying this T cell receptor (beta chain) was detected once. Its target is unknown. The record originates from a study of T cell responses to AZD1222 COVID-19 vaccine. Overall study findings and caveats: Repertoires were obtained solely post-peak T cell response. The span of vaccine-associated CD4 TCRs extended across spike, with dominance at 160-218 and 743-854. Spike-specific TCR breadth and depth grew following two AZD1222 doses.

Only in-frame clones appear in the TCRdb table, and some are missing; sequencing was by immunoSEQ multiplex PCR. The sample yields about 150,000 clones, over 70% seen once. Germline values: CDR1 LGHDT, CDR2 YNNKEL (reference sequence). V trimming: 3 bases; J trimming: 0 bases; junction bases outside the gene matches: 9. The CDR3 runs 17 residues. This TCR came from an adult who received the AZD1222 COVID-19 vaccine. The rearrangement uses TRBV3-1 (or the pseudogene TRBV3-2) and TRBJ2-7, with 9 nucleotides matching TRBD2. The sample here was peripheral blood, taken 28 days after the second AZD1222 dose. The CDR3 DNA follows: TGTGCCAGCAGCCATGGGGCTAGCGGGATGAGCTCCTACGAGCAGTACTTC. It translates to CASSHGASGMSSYEQYF.